This T cell receptor (beta chain) emerged from a study of CD8+CD57+ T cells in acquired aplastic anemia. Study as a whole: Sorting CD4+ and CD8+ cells gave DNA averaging about 3.1 ug.

Regarding the study as a whole: Between patients and controls, about 30 CD8+ CDR3 sequences were found in common. Levels of CD8+ Simpson's diversity were not significantly distinct in patients versus controls.

V was trimmed by 0 bases and J by 3 bases, leaving 13 bases between them. CDR1 and CDR2 (germline): LNHNV, YYDKDF (reference sequence). The CDR3 is 16 residues long. Genomic DNA served as template for TCR beta VDJ and CDR3 profiling. TCRdb redid the calling of the reads with MiXCR, one entry per CDR3 protein. The data hold roughly 80,000 distinct CDR3 sequences, with 40% to 50% observed a single time. Many counts were recorded for this clonotype. Its antigen is unidentified. The sequence derives from a human donor in good health, serving as a control. V and J are TRBV15 and TRBJ2-3, with a possible D match to TRBD2 (6 bases). The specimen was sorted CD4+, CD8+, or CD8+CD57+ T cells (not recorded which) from PBMCs. DNA for the CDR3: TGTGCCACCAGCAGAGATCCCGGGAGTCGTACAGATACGCAGTATTTT. Translated, it gives CATSRDPGSRTDTQYF.